Listed here are 27 T cell receptor beta chains from one sample, sequenced in a study of T-cell memory formation after mild COVID-19. A single record per CDR3 protein comes from TCRdb applying MiXCR to the 5' RACE reads. The sample lists around 310,000 distinct CDR3 sequences; less than 20% were seen once. The sequenced material came from PBMCs or a T cell subset sorted from them (not recorded which). The receptors stem from a young man who had mild COVID-19 (a few samples of this study predate the infection). Cell type and time point are not known.

J is TRBJ2-1 and V is TRBV9; either TRBD1 or TRBD2 may fit D (5 bases each). V dropped 7 bases and J dropped 4 bases, with 21 bases sitting between them. CDR1 and CDR2 from the germline V gene are SGDLS and YYNGEE. The CDR3 has 16 amino acids. The CDR3 sequence: CASAYPSIGGYNEQFF. The CDR3 bases are TGTGCCAGCGCCTATCCCTCCATTGGGGGATACAATGAGCAGTTCTTC.

This clonotype was observed a few times. The chain employs TRBV20-1 and TRBJ2-5, with D perhaps TRBD2 (5 bases). CDR1 DFQATT and CDR2 SNEGSKA come from the germline V gene (reference sequence). The CDR3 is 12 residues long. V was shortened by 6 bases and J by 2 bases, with 10 bases between the two germline ends. This CDR3 reads CSARRQQETQYF. CDR3 nucleotides: TGCAGTGCGAGGAGGCAGCAAGAGACCCAGTACTTC.

V usage is TRBV7-2 and J usage is TRBJ2-5; perhaps TRBD2 as D (7 bases). Per the germline V gene, CDR1 is SGHTA and CDR2 is FQGNSA. This CDR3 contains 15 residues. Trimming cost V 2 bases and J 4 bases, with 14 bases left between them. The CDR3 region is CASSLRGARVETQYF. CDR3 in DNA: TGTGCCAGCAGCTTACGGGGGGCTCGAGTAGAGACCCAGTACTTC.

In its sample, this clonotype was seen a few times. The rearrangement joins TRBV7-2 to TRBJ1-2; D is perhaps TRBD1 (6 bases). V lost 5 bases and J 3 bases, leaving 19 bases between the germline ends. CDR3 length: 16 amino acids. Germline CDR1 reads SGHTA; CDR2 reads FQGNSA. This CDR3 reads CASSPGQWEGYYGYTF. CDR3 coding DNA: TGTGCCAGCAGCCCAGGACAGTGGGAAGGGTACTATGGCTACACCTTC.

This clonotype was seen only a few times. The chain links TRBV7-6 to TRBJ2-5; D remains unclear. Germline V lookup: CDR1 SGHVS, CDR2 FNYEAQ. The length of the CDR3 is 13 residues. The V gene lost 1 base and the J gene lost 10 bases, with 13 bases spanning the gap. CDR3 loop: CASSLVQKVDQYF. CDR3 nucleotides: TGTGCCAGCAGCTTAGTACAAAAGGTGGACCAGTACTTC.

The DNA for the CDR3 is TGTGCCAGCAGCCAGGACGGGACTCCAGGGGGAAGAGACACTGAAGCTTTCTTT. Its protein is CASSQDGTPGGRDTEAFF. The chain has TRBV7-8 and TRBJ1-1; the match to TRBD1 covers 7 bases. The germline CDR1 and CDR2 sequences are SGHVS and FQNEAQ. Unmatched junction bases numbered 18, after V lost 5 bases and J lost 3 bases. This CDR3 is 18 amino acids long.

The chain recombines TRBV7-8 with TRBJ2-3; TRBD2 agrees at 9 bases. J lost 0 bases, V lost 6 bases, and 4 bases had no gene match. In germline, CDR1 is SGHVS, CDR2 FQNEAQ. The CDR3 contains 15 residues. The CDR3 coding sequence is TGTGCCAGCAGTCCTAGCGGGGCTAGCACAGATACGCAGTATTTT. Translation: CASSPSGASTDTQYF.

V usage is TRBV7-2 and J usage is TRBJ2-7; tentative D call: TRBD1 (6 bases). This CDR3 is built from 15 residues. V was shortened by 1 base and J by 3 bases, with 13 bases between the two germline ends. Germline V gene lookup returns CDR1 SGHTA and CDR2 FQGNSA. Written as DNA, the CDR3 is TGTGCCAGCAGCTTAGTGGTAGGGGGTTTCTACGAGCAGTACTTC. This translates into CASSLVVGGFYEQYF.

V and J are TRBV5-1 and TRBJ2-7; 8 nucleotides agree with TRBD1. J gave up 12 bases and V 4 bases, and 15 bases lay outside the gene matches. The CDR3 sequence is 14 residues long. Germline CDR1 and CDR2: SGHRS and YFSETQ. The CDR3 sequence is CASSLTIGQGGTYF. The DNA of the CDR3 is TGCGCCAGCAGCCTAACTATTGGACAGGGCGGGACGTACTTC.

This clonotype was observed many times. The chain recombines TRBV29-1 with TRBJ2-2, with unresolved D. The CDR3 has 12 amino acids. CDR1 and CDR2 from the germline V gene are SQVTM and ANQGSEA. The germline V and J ends were trimmed by 7 bases and 1 base, with 7 bases remaining between them. The CDR3 sequence is CSARRNTGELFF. CDR3 bases: TGCAGCGCCCGTCGGAACACCGGGGAGCTGTTTTTT.

This clonotype was detected a few times. V is TRBV20-1 and J is TRBJ1-4; 9 bases line up with TRBD1. There are 13 residues in the CDR3. The germline CDR1 and CDR2 sequences are DFQATT and SNEGSKA (reference sequence). V lost 5 bases and J lost 8; bases outside the gene matches: 6. Here the CDR3 DNA reads TGCAGTGCTTCGACAGGGGGGCCCGAAAAACTGTTTTTT. The encoded protein is CSASTGGPEKLFF.

A few counts support this clonotype. The chain recombines TRBV7-9 with TRBJ2-5; TRBD1 matches 8 bases. With 7 bases clipped from V and 1 base from J, the junction kept 8 bases outside the gene matches. CDR1 SEHNR and CDR2 FQNEAQ come from the germline V gene (reference sequence). The CDR3 loop spans 15 amino acids. The DNA for the CDR3 is TGTGCCAGCAACTCTGGACAGGGCATCCAAGAGACCCAGTACTTC. It codes for CASNSGQGIQETQYF.

This clonotype has a count of ten or more. This chain connects TRBV12-3 or TRBV12-4 to TRBJ1-4; no reliable D call. V was cut by 6 bases and J by 0 bases, with 5 bases left in between. The CDR3 has 13 residues. CDR3 protein: CASRVSTNEKLFF. DNA of the CDR3: TGTGCCAGCAGGGTGTCAACTAATGAAAAACTGTTTTTT.

The table lists this clonotype with a few counts. J is TRBJ1-5 and V is TRBV28, with 7 nucleotides matching TRBD1. After removal of 11 bases from V and 6 bases from J, the junction contained 7 bases not matched to a gene. The CDR3 spans 12 residues. Germline V gene lookup returns CDR1 MDHEN and CDR2 SYDVKM. The CDR3 here is CAAHRGGQPQHF. CDR3 DNA sequence: TGTGCCGCCCACAGGGGAGGTCAGCCCCAGCATTTT.

J is TRBJ2-1 and V is TRBV29-1, with D possibly matching TRBD2 (5 bases). CDR1 is SQVTM, CDR2 ANQGSEA, per germline. V lost 2 bases and J 9 bases, leaving 14 bases between the germline ends. This CDR3 has 13 amino acids. CDR3 bases: TGCAGCGTTGAATCTGACGCGGCGGGTGAGCAGTTCTTC. Translation: CSVESDAAGEQFF.

This chain uses TRBV3-1 with TRBJ2-3, with 13 bases fitting TRBD2. Looked up from germline, CDR1 is LGHDT and CDR2 is YNNKEL (reference sequence). The V gene end was trimmed by 3 bases and the J gene end by 2 bases; junction bases not matched to a gene: 5. The CDR3 runs to 17 residues. CDR3 DNA: TGTGCCAGCAGCCACGGGACTAGCGGGAAGCTCACAGATACGCAGTATTTT. As protein: CASSHGTSGKLTDTQYF.

This clonotype was counted between two and nine times. This chain joins TRBV10-2 and TRBJ1-2, with TRBD1 identical over 7 bases. Germline V gene sequence: CDR1 WSHSY, CDR2 SAAADI. Losses at the gene ends were 10 bases for V and 7 bases for J; bases not matched to a gene: 12. The CDR3 totals 13 residues. The CDR3 sequence: CAILDRAKAGYTF. The CDR3 DNA sequence: TGCGCCATCCTAGACAGGGCCAAGGCTGGCTACACCTTC.

This clonotype was recorded only once. This chain joins TRBV4-2 and TRBJ2-3, with 7 bases matching TRBD1. Looked up from germline, CDR1 is LGHNA and CDR2 is YNFKEQ. With 2 bases clipped from V and 4 bases from J, the junction kept 12 bases outside the gene matches. The CDR3 sequence is 17 residues long. The CDR3 DNA is TGTGCCAGCAGCCAAAGGGAAGACAGGGTGGTCCCAGATACGCAGTATTTT. This sequence encodes CASSQREDRVVPDTQYF.

This clonotype was observed a few times. The chain is built from TRBV7-2 and TRBJ2-5; 10 bases are shared with TRBD1. Germline V gene data show CDR1 as SGHTA and CDR2 as FQGNSA. V shed 4 bases, J shed 6 bases, and the junction held 5 bases outside the gene matches. The CDR3 runs 14 residues. In DNA form, the CDR3 reads TGTGCCAGCAGCTCGGGACAGGGGCCCAAGACCCAGTACTTC. Translation: CASSSGQGPKTQYF. Full variable domain (missing parts from reference TRBV7-2 and TRBJ2-5): GAGVSQSPSNKVTEKGKDVELRCDPISGHTALYWYRQSLGQGLEFLIYFQGNSAPDKSGLPSDRFSAERTGGSVSTLTIQRTQQEDSAVYLCASSSGQGPKTQYFGPGTRLLVL.

This clonotype was found a few times. V gene TRBV12-3 or TRBV12-4 combines with J gene TRBJ2-5, with TRBD1 identical over 9 bases. Losses at the gene ends were 7 bases for V and 4 bases for J; bases not matched to a gene: 7. The CDR3 runs to 14 residues. CDR3 loop: CASKLPGQGETQYF. The CDR3 nucleotides read TGTGCCAGCAAACTTCCGGGACAGGGAGAGACCCAGTACTTC.

The J gene is TRBJ2-3, the V gene TRBV18, with D unclear. The CDR3 is 12 amino acids. V lost 3 bases to trimming and J lost 6 bases, with 7 bases between them. The germline V gene has CDR1 KGHSH and CDR2 LQKENI. CDR3 nucleotide sequence: TGTGCCAGCTCACCTACCCGGGATACGCAGTATTTT. This sequence encodes CASSPTRDTQYF.

Only a few counts were recorded for this clonotype. The chain couples TRBV7-9 to TRBJ1-6; D remains ambiguous. Germline V gene sequence: CDR1 SEHNR, CDR2 FQNEAQ (reference sequence). With 1 base removed from V and 2 bases from J, the gap between germline ends came to 6 bases. The CDR3 length is 15 residues. The CDR3 here is CASSLETTYNSPLHF. The CDR3 DNA follows: TGTGCCAGCAGCTTAGAGACAACCTATAATTCACCCCTCCACTTT.

This clonotype showed up just a few times. The chain is built from TRBV10-3 and TRBJ2-1; 8 bases map to TRBD2. The V and J ends lost 2 bases and 2 bases, in that order; junction bases with no gene match: 11. There are 18 residues in the CDR3. The germline gives CDR1 ENHRY, CDR2 SYGVKD. CDR3 region: CAISEEEDSGAAYNEQFF. The CDR3 nucleotides are TGTGCCATCAGTGAGGAGGAGGATAGCGGGGCCGCCTACAATGAGCAGTTCTTC.

The chain couples TRBV6-5 to TRBJ1-2; D is uncertain. CDR3 length: 13 residues. The germline V gene has CDR1 MNHEY and CDR2 SVGAGI. The V and J ends lost 7 bases and 6 bases respectively, with 15 bases between them. This chain's CDR3 is CASNPGSYHGYTF. CDR3 DNA: TGTGCCAGCAATCCCGGGTCCTATCATGGCTACACCTTC.

Many counts were recorded for this clonotype. Written as DNA, the CDR3 is TGTGCCAGCAGCTTAGCGACCCCTCGATATACGCAGTATTTT. Translating gives CASSLATPRYTQYF. The chain couples TRBV11-2 to TRBJ2-3; no definite D call. The CDR3 contains 14 residues. The germline V and J ends were trimmed by 1 base and 7 bases, with 12 bases remaining between them. The V gene's germline CDR1 is SGHAT and CDR2 FQNNGV.

The gene calls are TRBV3-1 and TRBJ2-7; D gene unclear. V was clipped by 0 bases and J by 0 bases, with 12 bases between them. CDR1 and CDR2 (germline): LGHDT, YNNKEL (reference sequence). The CDR3 sequence is 16 residues long. The CDR3 reads CASSQENYGSSYEQYV. CDR3 coding DNA: TGTGCCAGCAGCCAAGAAAACTACGGAAGCTCCTACGAGCAGTACGTC.

This clonotype has more than one count but fewer than ten. The gene calls are TRBV9 and TRBJ2-2; TRBD2 is a possible D gene (6 bases). Germline-derived CDR1 and CDR2 are SGDLS and YYNGEE. Trimming pared 1 base from V and 7 bases from J, leaving 14 bases between. The CDR3 sequence is 15 residues long. The DNA of the CDR3 is TGTGCCAGCAGCGTAAAGGGAGGAAAGGGCGGGGAGCTGTTTTTT. Translating gives CASSVKGGKGGELFF.